A single sample is the source of the 19 T cell receptor beta chains below, sequenced in a study of shared clonotypes between healthy human individuals. Profiled with immunoSEQ multiplex PCR; TCRdb holds only in-frame clones, not every one. Found here are over a million clones, 95% to 99% of them singletons; the top ten hold roughly 0.45%. The source material was naive CD4+ T cells sorted from blood. Subset reported: CD45RA+ positively selected. All receptors derive from a man aged 25 to 40 in good health.

The chain uses TRBV19 and TRBJ2-7; 10 positions agree with TRBD2. CDR1 and CDR2 (germline): LNHDA, SQIVND (reference sequence). The CDR3 covers 14 residues. V was clipped by 4 bases and J by 3 bases; unmatched bases: 3. The CDR3 DNA reads as TGTGCCAGTAGTACTAGCGGGAGTATCTACGAGCAGTACTTC. This gives the protein CASSTSGSIYEQYF.

This sequence joins TRBV5-4 and TRBJ2-3; no clear D. The germline gives CDR1 SGHNT, CDR2 YYREEE (reference sequence). Trimming left V 4 bases short and J 0 bases short, with 9 bases between. CDR3 length: 14 amino acids. CDR3 sequence reads: CASSRTASTDTQYF. The CDR3, as DNA: TGTGCCAGCAGCCGAACCGCTAGCACAGATACGCAGTATTTT.

The chain carries TRBV6-1 and TRBJ2-1; a possible D gene is TRBD2 (5 bases). The V gene lost 10 bases and the J gene lost 0 bases, with 10 bases spanning the gap. Germline V lookup: CDR1 MNHNS, CDR2 SASEGT. This CDR3 region has 13 residues. CDR3: CAIRGYSYNEQFF. The CDR3 nucleotides are TGTGCCATTCGGGGATACTCCTACAATGAGCAGTTCTTC.

This chain connects TRBV29-1 to TRBJ2-7; either TRBD1 or TRBD2 may supply D (5 bases each). The germline V gene has CDR1 SQVTM and CDR2 ANQGSEA. The CDR3 has 16 amino acids. V shed 5 bases and J shed 2 bases, with 22 bases lying between them. The CDR3 coding sequence is TGCAGCGTTTACCTTTCCGGGACCAATGTTCCCTACGAGCAGTACTTC. Translated, it gives CSVYLSGTNVPYEQYF.

The J gene is TRBJ2-7, the V gene TRBV10-1; D remains ambiguous. Germline V lookup: CDR1 WNHNN, CDR2 SYGVQD (reference sequence). Trimming left V 0 bases short and J 5 bases short, with 8 bases between. The CDR3 is 13 residues long. The CDR3, as DNA: TGCGCCAGCAGTGAGTCGAACTGGGACGAGCAGTACTTC. This gives the protein CASSESNWDEQYF.

The chain employs TRBV5-5 and TRBJ2-7; D is perhaps TRBD1 (6 bases). V dropped 0 bases and J dropped 4 bases, with 14 bases sitting between them. Germline CDR1 and CDR2: SGHKS and YYEKEE (reference sequence). The CDR3 consists of 15 residues. This CDR3 is CASSLEDRSWYEQYF. DNA for the CDR3: TGTGCCAGCAGCTTGGAAGACAGGTCTTGGTACGAGCAGTACTTC.

This clone was seen only once. This chain connects TRBV5-1 to TRBJ2-7; D is perhaps TRBD1 or TRBD2 (5 bases each). V gave up 6 bases and J gave up 2 bases, with 18 bases separating them. CDR1 and CDR2 from the germline V gene are SGHRS and YFSETQ. This CDR3 is 15 amino acids long. The CDR3 coding sequence is TGCGCCAGCAAGGACTCCCCAGGGCAAACCTACGAGCAGTACTTC. It yields the protein CASKDSPGQTYEQYF.

The V and J genes are TRBV18 and TRBJ2-1; D gene uncertain. The CDR3 has 16 amino acids. The germline V gene has CDR1 KGHSH and CDR2 LQKENI. V gave up 1 base and J gave up 0 bases, with 10 bases separating them. The CDR3 region is CASSPLGPSSYNEQFF. The CDR3 DNA sequence: TGTGCCAGCTCACCACTTGGTCCGAGCTCCTACAATGAGCAGTTCTTC.

The V gene is TRBV5-1, the J gene TRBJ2-1, with TRBD2 matching over 7 bases. Germline V gives CDR1 SGHRS, CDR2 YFSETQ. The CDR3 is 15 residues long. After removal of 1 base from V and 3 bases from J, the junction contained 4 bases not matched to a gene. Here the CDR3 reads CASSLWLADYNEQFF. In DNA, the CDR3 is TGCGCCAGCAGCTTGTGGCTAGCGGACTACAATGAGCAGTTCTTC.

This clone was seen a single time. The chain is built from TRBV5-4 and TRBJ2-2, with TRBD1 matching over 8 bases. The trim removed 3 bases at V and 1 base at J, leaving 5 bases unmatched. CDR1 SGHNT and CDR2 YYREEE come from the germline V gene (reference sequence). This CDR3 has 16 amino acids. The CDR3 nucleotides are TGTGCCAGCAGCTCGCCCGGGACAGGGAACACCGGGGAGCTGTTTTTT. As protein: CASSSPGTGNTGELFF.

The CDR3 sequence: CASSERTGAFYEQYF. The CDR3 DNA reads TGTGCCAGCAGTGAACGGACAGGGGCGTTCTACGAGCAGTACTTC. The chain couples TRBV6-1 to TRBJ2-7; 9 bases align to TRBD1. The CDR3 is made up of 15 amino acids. V lost 2 bases and J lost 3; bases outside the gene matches: 5. Germline loops: CDR1 MNHNS, CDR2 SASEGT.

This clone was detected once. The rearrangement joins TRBV15 to TRBJ2-7; TRBD1 matches 9 bases. V dropped 5 bases and J dropped 2; count of bases not matched to a gene: 4. Germline V lookup: CDR1 LNHNV, CDR2 YYDKDF (reference sequence). This CDR3 is 14 amino acids long. CDR3 sequence reads: CATSSGTGTYEQYF. The CDR3 DNA follows: TGTGCCACCAGCTCCGGGACAGGGACCTACGAGCAGTACTTC.

On this clone: A read error may be the cause here, since a much bigger clone is one base away. The sample holds other DNA sequences that translate to the same CDR3. The chain has TRBV18 and TRBJ2-5; D not resolved. CDR3 length equals 11 residues. Germline values: CDR1 KGHSH, CDR2 LQKENI. V was trimmed by 2 bases and J by 4 bases, leaving 2 bases between them. The CDR3 coding sequence is TGTGCCAGCTCACCAACAGAGACCCAGTACTTC. Translated, it gives CASSPTETQYF.

The chain joins TRBV6-1 to TRBJ1-5; TRBD1 is a possible D gene (6 bases). V lost 8 bases and J 3 bases, leaving 17 bases between the germline ends. Looked up from germline, CDR1 is MNHNS and CDR2 is SASEGT. CDR3 size: 15 residues. Written as DNA, the CDR3 is TGTGCCAGCGCTACCCTTACAGGGAACAATCAGCCCCAGCATTTT. Encoded protein: CASATLTGNNQPQHF.

The chain is built from TRBV29-1 and TRBJ2-3; unclear D gene. V gave up 1 base and J gave up 11 bases, with 13 bases separating them. This CDR3 comprises 12 residues. Germline V CDR1 and CDR2: SQVTM, ANQGSEA. CDR3 sequence: CSVEALSAVQYF. CDR3 DNA: TGCAGCGTTGAAGCCCTTTCGGCCGTGCAGTATTTT.

The V call is TRBV6-9, the J call TRBJ2-3, with TRBD1 matching 8 bases. After removal of 10 bases from V and 0 bases from J, the junction contained 6 bases not matched to a gene. Germline CDR1 reads MNHGY; CDR2 reads SVAAGI. The CDR3 has 14 amino acids. CDR3 amino acids: CAKEGQASTDTQYF. The DNA for the CDR3 is TGTGCCAAGGAGGGACAGGCTAGCACAGATACGCAGTATTTT.

This clone came up once. The rearrangement uses TRBV15 and TRBJ2-7; D is unclear. Germline values: CDR1 LNHNV, CDR2 YYDKDF (reference sequence). V dropped 1 base and J dropped 2 bases, with 9 bases sitting between them. This CDR3 has 14 amino acids. CDR3 sequence reads: CATSRGAVAYEQYF. CDR3 coding DNA: TGTGCCACCAGCAGAGGTGCAGTAGCCTACGAGCAGTACTTC.

V and J are TRBV9 and TRBJ2-5; 14 positions agree with TRBD2. Germline V CDR1 and CDR2: SGDLS, YYNGEE. Trimming at V came to 4 bases and at J to 1 base, leaving 6 bases not matched to a gene. The CDR3 spans 17 residues. In DNA, the CDR3 is TGTGCCAGCAGCCACGGGACTAGCGGGAGTATCCAAGAGACCCAGTACTTC. As protein: CASSHGTSGSIQETQYF.

J is TRBJ1-4 and V is TRBV19; the D is unclear. Germline V gene data show CDR1 as LNHDA and CDR2 as SQIVND (reference sequence). The V and J ends lost 3 bases and 5 bases respectively, with 10 bases between them. The CDR3 runs to 14 residues. CDR3 amino acids: CASSIGLRNEKLFF. CDR3 DNA: TGTGCCAGTAGTATCGGGCTGAGGAATGAAAAACTGTTTTTT.